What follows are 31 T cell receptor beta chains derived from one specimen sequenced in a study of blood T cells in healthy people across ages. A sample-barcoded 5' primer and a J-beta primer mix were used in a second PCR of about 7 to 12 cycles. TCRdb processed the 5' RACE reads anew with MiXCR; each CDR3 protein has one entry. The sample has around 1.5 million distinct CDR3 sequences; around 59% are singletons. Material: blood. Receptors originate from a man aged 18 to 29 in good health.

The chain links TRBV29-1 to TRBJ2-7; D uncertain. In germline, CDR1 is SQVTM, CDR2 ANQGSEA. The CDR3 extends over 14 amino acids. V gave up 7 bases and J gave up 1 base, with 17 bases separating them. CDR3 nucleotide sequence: TGCAGCGCCCTCGACGCACAGCAATCCTACGAGCAGTACTTC. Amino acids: CSALDAQQSYEQYF.

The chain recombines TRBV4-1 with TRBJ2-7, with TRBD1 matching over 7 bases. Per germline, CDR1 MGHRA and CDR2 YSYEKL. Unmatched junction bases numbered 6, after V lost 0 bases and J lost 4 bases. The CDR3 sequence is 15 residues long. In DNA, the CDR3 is TGCGCCAGCAGCCAAGAGGAGACAGGGTGGTACGAGCAGTACTTC. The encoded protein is CASSQEETGWYEQYF.

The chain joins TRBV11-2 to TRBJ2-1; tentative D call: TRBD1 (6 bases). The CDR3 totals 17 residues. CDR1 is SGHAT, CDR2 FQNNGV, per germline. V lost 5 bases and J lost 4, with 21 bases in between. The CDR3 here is CASSTPRGLGGYNEQFF. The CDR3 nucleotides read TGTGCCAGCAGCACACCGAGGGGGTTAGGGGGATACAATGAGCAGTTCTTC. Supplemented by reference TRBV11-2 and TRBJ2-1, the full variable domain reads EAGVAQSPRYKIIEKRQSVAFWCNPISGHATLYWYQQILGQGPKLLIQFQNNGVVDDSQLPKDRFSAERLKGVDSTLKIQPAKLEDSAVYLCASSTPRGLGGYNEQFFGPGTRLTVL.

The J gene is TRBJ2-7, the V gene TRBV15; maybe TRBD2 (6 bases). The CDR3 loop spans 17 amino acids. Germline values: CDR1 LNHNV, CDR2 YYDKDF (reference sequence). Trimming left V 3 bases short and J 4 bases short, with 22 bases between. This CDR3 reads CATSSGGVGTHSYEQYF. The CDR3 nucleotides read TGTGCCACCAGCAGTGGAGGGGTAGGGACCCACTCATACGAGCAGTACTTC.

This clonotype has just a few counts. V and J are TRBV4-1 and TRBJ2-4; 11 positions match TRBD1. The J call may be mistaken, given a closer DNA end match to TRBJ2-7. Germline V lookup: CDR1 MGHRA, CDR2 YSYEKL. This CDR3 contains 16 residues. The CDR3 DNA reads TGCGCCAGCAGCCATCTACCGGGACAGGGGGGTTACGAGCAGTACTTC. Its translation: CASSHLPGQGGYEQYF.

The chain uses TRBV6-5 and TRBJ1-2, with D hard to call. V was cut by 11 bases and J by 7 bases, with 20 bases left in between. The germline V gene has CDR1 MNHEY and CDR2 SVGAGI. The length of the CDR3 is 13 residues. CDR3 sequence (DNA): TGTGCCGCCCAGAGGAGGGTAATGAGTGGCTACACCTTC. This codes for CAAQRRVMSGYTF.

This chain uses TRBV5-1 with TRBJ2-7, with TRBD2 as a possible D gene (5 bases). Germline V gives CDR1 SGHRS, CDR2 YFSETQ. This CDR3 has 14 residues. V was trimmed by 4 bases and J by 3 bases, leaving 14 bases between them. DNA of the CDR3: TGCGCCAGCAGCATTGAGGGTATCGGCTACGAGCAGTACTTC. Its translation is CASSIEGIGYEQYF.

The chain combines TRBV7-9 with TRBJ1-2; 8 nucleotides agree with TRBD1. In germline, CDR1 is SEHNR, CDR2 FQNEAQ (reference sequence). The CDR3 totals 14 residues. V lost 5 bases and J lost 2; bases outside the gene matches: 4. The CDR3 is CASSARQGNYGYTF. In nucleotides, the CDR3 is TGTGCCAGCAGCGCCAGACAGGGGAACTATGGCTACACCTTC. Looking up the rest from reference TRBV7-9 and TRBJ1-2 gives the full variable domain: DTGVSQNPRHKITKRGQNVTFRCDPISEHNRLYWYRQTLGQGPEFLTYFQNEAQLEKSRLLSDRFSAERPKGSFSTLEIQRTEQGDSAMYLCASSARQGNYGYTFGSGTRLTVV.

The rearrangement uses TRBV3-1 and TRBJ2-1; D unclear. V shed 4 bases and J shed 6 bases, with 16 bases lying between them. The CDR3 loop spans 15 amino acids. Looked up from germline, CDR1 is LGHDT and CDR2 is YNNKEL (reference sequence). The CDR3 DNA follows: TGTGCCAGCAGCCCAACGCGGATAGTCGTCAATGAGCAGTTCTTC. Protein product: CASSPTRIVVNEQFF.

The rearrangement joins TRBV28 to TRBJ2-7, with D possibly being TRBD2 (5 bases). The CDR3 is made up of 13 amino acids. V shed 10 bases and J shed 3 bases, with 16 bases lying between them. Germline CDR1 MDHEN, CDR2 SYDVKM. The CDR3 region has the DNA TGTGCCACGCGGGCTAGCAATTACTACGAGCAGTACTTC. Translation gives CATRASNYYEQYF.

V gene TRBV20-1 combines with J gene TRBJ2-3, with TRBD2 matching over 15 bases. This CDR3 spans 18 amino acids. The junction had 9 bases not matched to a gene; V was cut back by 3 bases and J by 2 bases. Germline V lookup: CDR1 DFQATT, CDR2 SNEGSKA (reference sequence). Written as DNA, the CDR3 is TGCAGTGCTAGTTGGACTAGCGGGAGGGAGTGGGACACAGATACGCAGTATTTT. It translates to CSASWTSGREWDTDTQYF.

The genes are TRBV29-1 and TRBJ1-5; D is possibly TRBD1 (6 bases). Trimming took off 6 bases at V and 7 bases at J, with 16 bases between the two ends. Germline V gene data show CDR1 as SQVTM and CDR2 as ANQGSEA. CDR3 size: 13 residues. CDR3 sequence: CSVAAGVGQPQHF. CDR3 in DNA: TGCAGCGTCGCCGCAGGGGTTGGCCAGCCCCAGCATTTT.

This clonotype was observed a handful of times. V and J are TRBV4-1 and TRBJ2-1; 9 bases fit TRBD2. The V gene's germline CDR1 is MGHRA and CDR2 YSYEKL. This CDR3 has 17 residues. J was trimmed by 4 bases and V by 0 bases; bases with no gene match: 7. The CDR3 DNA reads TGCGCCAGCAGCCAAGATCAACCTAGCGGGGCTTACAATGAGCAGTTCTTC. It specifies CASSQDQPSGAYNEQFF.

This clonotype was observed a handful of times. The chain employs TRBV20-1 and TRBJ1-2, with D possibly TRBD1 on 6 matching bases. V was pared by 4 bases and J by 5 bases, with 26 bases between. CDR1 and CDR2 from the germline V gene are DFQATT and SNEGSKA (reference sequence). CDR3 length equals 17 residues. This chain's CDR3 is CSATTLIYRERSYGYTF. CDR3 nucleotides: TGCAGTGCTACAACCCTAATTTACAGGGAGAGGAGTTATGGCTACACCTTC.

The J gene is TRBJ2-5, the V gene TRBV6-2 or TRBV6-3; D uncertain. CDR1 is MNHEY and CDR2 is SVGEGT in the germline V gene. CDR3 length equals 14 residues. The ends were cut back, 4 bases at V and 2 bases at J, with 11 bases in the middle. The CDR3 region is CASSLTIVQETQYF. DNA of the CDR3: TGTGCCAGCAGTTTAACGATAGTTCAAGAGACCCAGTACTTC.

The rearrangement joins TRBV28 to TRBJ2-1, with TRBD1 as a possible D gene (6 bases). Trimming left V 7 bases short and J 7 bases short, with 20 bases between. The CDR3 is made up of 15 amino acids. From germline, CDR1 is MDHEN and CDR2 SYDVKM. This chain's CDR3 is CASNPRKGRGNEQFF. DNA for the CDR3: TGTGCCAGCAACCCGCGGAAAGGCAGGGGAAATGAGCAGTTCTTC. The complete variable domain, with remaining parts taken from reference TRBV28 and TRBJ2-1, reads DVKVTQSSRYLVKRTGEKVFLECVQDMDHENMFWYRQDPGLGLRLIYFSYDVKMKEKGDIPEGYSVSREKKERFSLILESASTNQTSMYLCASNPRKGRGNEQFFGPGTRLTVL.

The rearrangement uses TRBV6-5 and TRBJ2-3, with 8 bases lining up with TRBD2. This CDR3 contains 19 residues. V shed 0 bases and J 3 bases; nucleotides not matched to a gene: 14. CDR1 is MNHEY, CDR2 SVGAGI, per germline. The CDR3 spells CASSYSRFSSAGVTDTQYF. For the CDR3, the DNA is TGTGCCAGCAGTTACTCGAGGTTTTCTTCAGCGGGGGTAACAGATACGCAGTATTTT.

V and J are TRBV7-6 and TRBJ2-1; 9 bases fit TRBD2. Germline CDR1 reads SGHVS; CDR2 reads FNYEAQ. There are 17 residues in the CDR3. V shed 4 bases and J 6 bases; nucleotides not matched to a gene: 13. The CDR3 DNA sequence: TGTGCCAGCAGCTCCCCAGCGGGAGGAACTTTGCTCAATGAGCAGTTCTTC. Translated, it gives CASSSPAGGTLLNEQFF.

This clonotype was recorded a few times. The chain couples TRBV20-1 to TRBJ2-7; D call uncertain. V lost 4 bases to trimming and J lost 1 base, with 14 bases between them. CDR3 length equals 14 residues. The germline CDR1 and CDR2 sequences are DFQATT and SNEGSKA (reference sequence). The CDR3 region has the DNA TGCAGTGCTATCGGGCTCGTAAATTCCTACGAGCAGTACTTC. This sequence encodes CSAIGLVNSYEQYF.

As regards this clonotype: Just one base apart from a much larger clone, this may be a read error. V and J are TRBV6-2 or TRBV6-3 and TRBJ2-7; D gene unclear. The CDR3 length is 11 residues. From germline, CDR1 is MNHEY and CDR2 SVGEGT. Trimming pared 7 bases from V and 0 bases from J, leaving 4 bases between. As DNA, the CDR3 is TGTGCCAGCACTCACTCCTACGAGCAGTACTTC. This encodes CASTHSYEQYF.

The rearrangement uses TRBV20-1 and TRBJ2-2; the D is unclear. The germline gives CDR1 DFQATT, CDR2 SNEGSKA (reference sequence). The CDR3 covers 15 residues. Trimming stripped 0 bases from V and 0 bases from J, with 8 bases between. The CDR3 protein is CSARDIGANTGELFF. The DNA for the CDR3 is TGCAGTGCTAGAGATATAGGAGCGAACACCGGGGAGCTGTTTTTT.

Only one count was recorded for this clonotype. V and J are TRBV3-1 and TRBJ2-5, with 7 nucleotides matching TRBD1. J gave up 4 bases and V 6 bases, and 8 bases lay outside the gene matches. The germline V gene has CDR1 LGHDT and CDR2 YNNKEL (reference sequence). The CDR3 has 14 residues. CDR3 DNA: TGTGCCAGCAGGTTGACAGGGATCGGAGAGACCCAGTACTTC. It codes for CASRLTGIGETQYF.

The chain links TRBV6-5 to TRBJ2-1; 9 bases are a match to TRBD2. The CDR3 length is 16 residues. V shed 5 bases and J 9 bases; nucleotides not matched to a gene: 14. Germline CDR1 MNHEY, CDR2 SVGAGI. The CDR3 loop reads CASSHRVAGGLFEQFF. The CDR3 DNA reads TGTGCCAGCAGTCATCGGGTCGCGGGAGGGCTATTTGAGCAGTTCTTC.

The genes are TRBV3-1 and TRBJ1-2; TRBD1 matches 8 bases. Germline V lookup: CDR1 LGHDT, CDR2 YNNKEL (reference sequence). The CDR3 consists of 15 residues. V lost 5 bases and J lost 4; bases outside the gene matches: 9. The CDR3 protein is CASSSLRQGIYGYTF. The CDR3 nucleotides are TGTGCCAGCAGCTCCCTGCGACAGGGGATCTATGGCTACACCTTC. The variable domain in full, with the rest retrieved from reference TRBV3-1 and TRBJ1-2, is DTAVSQTPKYLVTQMGNDKSIKCEQNLGHDTMYWYKQDSKKFLKIMFSYNNKELIINETVPNRFSPKSPDKAHLNLHINSLELGDSAVYFCASSSLRQGIYGYTFGSGTRLTVV.

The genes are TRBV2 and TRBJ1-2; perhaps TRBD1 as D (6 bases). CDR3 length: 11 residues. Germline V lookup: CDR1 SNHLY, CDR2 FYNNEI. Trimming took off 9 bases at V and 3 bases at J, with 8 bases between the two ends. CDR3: CASYRDYGYTF. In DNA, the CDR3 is TGTGCCAGTTACAGGGACTATGGCTACACCTTC.

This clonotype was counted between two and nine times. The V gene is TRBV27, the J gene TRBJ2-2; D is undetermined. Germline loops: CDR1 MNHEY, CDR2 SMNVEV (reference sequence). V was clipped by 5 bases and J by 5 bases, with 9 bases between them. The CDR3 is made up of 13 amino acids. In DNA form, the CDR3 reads TGTGCCAGCAGTCTTACATCAACCGGGGAGCTGTTTTTT. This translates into CASSLTSTGELFF.

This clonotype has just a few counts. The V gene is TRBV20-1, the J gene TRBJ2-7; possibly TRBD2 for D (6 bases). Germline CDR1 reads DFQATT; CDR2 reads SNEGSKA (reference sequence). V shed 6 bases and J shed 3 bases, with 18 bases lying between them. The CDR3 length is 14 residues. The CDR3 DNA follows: TGCAGTGCCCAGCACGGGACTGGGGACTACGAGCAGTACTTC. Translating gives CSAQHGTGDYEQYF.

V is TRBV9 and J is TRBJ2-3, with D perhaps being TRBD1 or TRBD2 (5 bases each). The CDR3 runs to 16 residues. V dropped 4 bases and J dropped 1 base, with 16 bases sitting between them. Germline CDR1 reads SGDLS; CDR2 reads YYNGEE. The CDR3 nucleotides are TGTGCCAGCAGCCCCGGGACCGCGACCCGCACAGATACGCAGTATTTT. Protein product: CASSPGTATRTDTQYF. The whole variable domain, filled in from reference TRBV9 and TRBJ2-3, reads DSGVTQTPKHLITATGQRVTLRCSPRSGDLSVYWYQQSLDQGLQFLIQYYNGEERAKGNILERFSAQQFPDLHSELNLSSLELGDSALYFCASSPGTATRTDTQYFGPGTRLTVL.

CDR3 DNA sequence: TGTGCCAGCAGCTTGGCTCCAGGGGGAAATAATTCACCCCTCCACTTT. It is translated as CASSLAPGGNNSPLHF. This rearrangement joins TRBV7-9 to TRBJ1-6; TRBD1 agrees at 7 bases. The CDR3 totals 16 residues. Trimming took 3 bases from V and 5 from J; bases not matched to a gene: 7. CDR1 and CDR2 from the germline V gene are SEHNR and FQNEAQ (reference sequence).

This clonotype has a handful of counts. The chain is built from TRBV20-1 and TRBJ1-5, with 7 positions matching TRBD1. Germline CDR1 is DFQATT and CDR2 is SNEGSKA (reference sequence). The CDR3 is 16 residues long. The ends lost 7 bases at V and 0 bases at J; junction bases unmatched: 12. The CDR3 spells CSVLTGKTYSNQPQHF. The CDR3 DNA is TGCAGTGTTTTGACAGGGAAGACCTATAGCAATCAGCCCCAGCATTTT.

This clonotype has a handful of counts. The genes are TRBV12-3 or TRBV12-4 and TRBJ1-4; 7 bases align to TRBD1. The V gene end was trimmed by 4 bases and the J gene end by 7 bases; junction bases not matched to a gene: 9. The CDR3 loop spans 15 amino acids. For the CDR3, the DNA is TGTGCCAGCAGTTCCGGGACAGCCGAAGGTGAAAAACTGTTTTTT. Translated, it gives CASSSGTAEGEKLFF.